These T cell receptor beta chains were read from a single sample in a study of beta chain features in type 1 diabetes. Assay: immunoSEQ multiplex PCR; the TCRdb copy retains only in-frame clones and omits some. The sample has about 650,000 clones, around 12% seen once. Sequencing was carried out using naive CD4+ T cells from blood. Receptors originate from a man aged 30 to 45 with type 1 diabetes. The CDR3 runs from the conserved cysteine through the conserved F or W. The D gene is left open where the match is weak. Size is stated for part of the rows, as once, few or many counts, or as a class when the clone is expanded.

cdr3_aa,cdr3_nt,j_call,d_call,v_call,clone_size
CASSPRGQGPGANVLTF,TGTGCCAGCAGCCCGAGGGGGCAGGGGCCTGGGGCCAACGTCCTGACTTTC,TRBJ2-6,TRBD1,TRBV11-2,few
CAISESPSSDQPQHF,TGTGCCATCAGTGAGAGTCCAAGCTCGGATCAGCCCCAGCATTTT,TRBJ1-5,.,TRBV10-3,.
CASSEWGQISGANVLTF,TGTGCCAGCAGTGAATGGGGACAGATCTCTGGGGCCAACGTCCTGACTTTC,TRBJ2-6,TRBD1,TRBV25-1,.
CASSADGTGYNEQFF,TGTGCCAGCAGCGCCGACGGGACAGGATACAATGAGCAGTTCTTC,TRBJ2-1,TRBD1,TRBV9,few
CASSATQGIANGYTF,TGTGCCAGCAGCGCTACACAGGGAATCGCGAATGGCTACACCTTC,TRBJ1-2,.,TRBV7-2,few
CASSPERSRSGGYTF,TGTGCCAGCAGCCCCGAGAGGAGTCGTTCGGGGGGCTACACCTTC,TRBJ1-2,.,TRBV14,few
CASSQDRSRYTGELFF,TGCGCCAGCAGCCAAGATCGTAGCCGGTACACCGGGGAGCTGTTTTTT,TRBJ2-2,.,TRBV4-3,.
CASSSSPRNEQFF,TGTGCCAGCAGTTCCTCCCCTAGAAATGAGCAGTTCTTC,TRBJ2-1,.,TRBV28,few
CASSPDTFYEQYF,TGTGCCAGCAGCCCCGACACGTTCTACGAGCAGTACTTC,TRBJ2-7,.,TRBV14,.
CASRPGGNQETQYF,TGTGCCAGCCGTCCGGGGGGAAACCAAGAGACCCAGTACTTC,TRBJ2-5,TRBD2,TRBV6-1,few
CASSYGNTEAFF,TGTGCCAGCAGCTATGGGAACACTGAAGCTTTCTTT,TRBJ1-1,.,TRBV7-8,.
CASSESVAVMNTEAFF,TGTGCCAGCAGTGAATCTGTGGCAGTAATGAACACTGAAGCTTTCTTT,TRBJ1-1,.,TRBV25-1,few
CASSYSLSTDTQYF,TGTGCCAGCAGTTACTCGCTAAGCACAGATACGCAGTATTTT,TRBJ2-3,.,TRBV6-5,few
CASSPGVNYGYTF,TGTGCCAGCAGCCCAGGGGTTAACTATGGCTACACCTTC,TRBJ1-2,.,TRBV7-2,.
CASSDQGYSGNTIYF,TGTGCCAGCAGTGACCAAGGCTACTCTGGAAACACCATATATTTT,TRBJ1-3,.,TRBV6-4,.
CASSKRDNRYEQYF,TGTGCCAGCAGCAAAAGGGACAACCGCTACGAGCAGTACTTC,TRBJ2-7,.,TRBV5-4,.
CASSFRQHNSPLHF,TGTGCCAGCAGTTTCAGACAGCATAATTCACCCCTCCACTTT,TRBJ1-6,.,TRBV6-5,.
CASSQPRESGFGGYTF,TGTGCCAGCAGCCAGCCCCGGGAATCGGGCTTTGGCGGCTACACCTTC,TRBJ1-2,.,TRBV14,.
CASSQGGRDTQYF,TGTGCCAGCAGCCAAGGAGGAAGGGATACGCAGTATTTT,TRBJ2-3,.,TRBV14,few
CASSLLGGRDEQYF,TGTGCCAGCAGTCTCCTTGGGGGGCGGGACGAGCAGTACTTC,TRBJ2-7,.,TRBV6-5,few
CSVIRGDLRETQYF,TGCAGCGTTATTAGGGGGGACCTCCGAGAGACCCAGTACTTC,TRBJ2-5,.,TRBV29-1,few
CASTPGQTPQETQYF,TGTGCCAGCACCCCGGGACAGACTCCCCAAGAGACCCAGTACTTC,TRBJ2-5,TRBD1,TRBV28,.
CASSPEPNAAYEQYF,TGTGCCAGCTCACCTGAGCCTAATGCGGCCTACGAGCAGTACTTC,TRBJ2-7,.,TRBV18,.
CSVEWVRDYGYTF,TGCAGCGTTGAATGGGTGAGAGACTATGGCTACACCTTC,TRBJ1-2,.,TRBV29-1,few
CASSFTGTSNYEQYF,TGTGCCAGCAGTTTCACCGGGACAAGCAACTACGAGCAGTACTTC,TRBJ2-7,.,TRBV6-1,.
CASKKTSRQAPLYQPQHF,TGTGCCAGCAAAAAAACCTCAAGACAGGCCCCCTTGTACCAGCCCCAGCATTTT,TRBJ1-5,.,TRBV28,.
CASSSPQRRGRGENIQYF,TGTGCCAGCAGCTCCCCTCAGCGGAGGGGGCGGGGGGAAAACATTCAGTACTTC,TRBJ2-4,.,TRBV13,.
CSVDQGAGEQYF,TGCAGCGTTGACCAAGGGGCGGGCGAGCAGTACTTC,TRBJ2-7,.,TRBV29-1,few
CASSFGTGPYEQYF,TGTGCCAGCAGCTTCGGGACAGGGCCCTACGAGCAGTACTTC,TRBJ2-7,TRBD1,TRBV7-2,.
CSVVELEGAGEQYF,TGCAGCGTTGTAGAGCTGGAGGGGGCTGGGGAGCAGTACTTC,TRBJ2-7,.,TRBV29-1,.
CASSPFRSVRTQYF,TGTGCCAGCAGTCCCTTCCGTTCAGTGCGGACCCAGTACTTC,TRBJ2-5,.,TRBV27,few
CASSSPGPRLELFF,TGTGCCAGCAGTTCCCCGGGACCCAGGTTGGAGCTGTTTTTT,TRBJ2-2,.,TRBV6-1,few
CASSLGSGGITDTQYF,TGCGCCAGCAGCTTGGGTAGCGGGGGGATCACAGATACGCAGTATTTT,TRBJ2-3,TRBD2,TRBV5-1,.
CASRRLTSGGPSSYEQYF,TGCGCCAGCAGACGCCTCACTAGCGGGGGGCCTAGCTCCTACGAGCAGTACTTC,TRBJ2-7,TRBD2,TRBV5-1,few
CAWMGRGRREQYF,TGTGCCTGGATGGGCAGGGGGCGTCGGGAGCAGTACTTC,TRBJ2-7,TRBD1,TRBV30,.